This T cell receptor beta chain was identified in a study of early T cells in non-severe SARS-CoV-2 infection. As for the study in general: Unsorted whole blood bulk RNA was sequenced, with unpaired chains.

Each CDR3 protein gets one entry after TCRdb re-called the 5' RACE reads with MiXCR. This sample carries around 84,000 distinct CDR3 sequences, 8.5% to 12% of them seen once, and the ten largest clones take 6.5% to 9%. This receptor was taken from an adult who was a healthcare worker with PCR-confirmed SARS-CoV-2 infection or an uninfected control (not recorded which). The material was whole blood, obtained at baseline.

As DNA, the CDR3 is TGTGCCAGCAGTGTTGGGCCTTCGGGTGAGCAGTTCTTC. Its translation is CASSVGPSGEQFF. The V gene is TRBV6-1, the J gene TRBJ2-1; D is unclear. The CDR3 loop spans 13 amino acids. CDR1 is MNHNS and CDR2 is SASEGT in the germline V gene. V lost 4 bases and J 9 bases, leaving 13 bases between the germline ends.